This TCR beta chain was found in a study of OX40 agonist ivuxolimab in advanced cancers. Overall study: Intravenous ivuxolimab was administered to patients every 2 weeks at 0.01 to 10 mg/kg.

V dropped 4 bases and J dropped 7 bases, with 20 bases sitting between them. CDR1 and CDR2 from the germline V gene are MDHEN and SYDVKM. The CDR3 contains 16 residues. For this clone: Its antigen is as yet unknown.

General study results and limits: Expanded clones were, on average, more numerous in CD8+ T cells than in CD4+. Specificity for antigen went undetermined in the expanded peripheral T cells.

Only in-frame clones appear in the TCRdb table, and some are missing; sequencing was by immunoSEQ multiplex PCR. The table includes around 90,000 clones, approximately 90% detected once. This specimen was CD4+ or CD8+ T cells sorted from blood, taken in a trial of the OX40 agonist ivuxolimab. The chain employs TRBV28 and TRBJ2-1; D is perhaps TRBD2 (6 bases). The clonotype originates from an adult with an advanced solid tumor such as melanoma, head and neck, liver or kidney cancer. The CDR3 here is CASSSRLGGLGNEQFF. Written as DNA, the CDR3 is TGTGCCAGCAGTTCGAGATTAGGAGGGCTCGGGAATGAGCAGTTCTTC.